Listed below are T cell receptor beta chains from one sample, sequenced in a study of T cell repertoires in cytomegalovirus infection. One entry per CDR3 protein, called by TCRdb with MiXCR from the reads. The repertoire holds nearly 650,000 distinct CDR3 sequences, with approximately 24% as singletons. Input material: CD8+ T cells from PBMCs. The origin of the receptors is a human donor in good health (CMV status not recorded). Some clones in this sample may be carry-over from other donors' samples. Each CDR3 is given with its conserved first and last residue. The D gene is left open where the match is weak. Part of the rows lack a size; the others show once, few, many or a class for expanded clones.

J	size	V	D	DNA	CDR3
TRBJ2-7	NA	TRBV29-1	NA	TGCAGCGTTGACGCGGGCTCCTACGAGCAGTACTTC	CSVDAGSYEQYF
TRBJ1-3	few	TRBV6-2/TRBV6-3	NA	TGTGCCAGCAGTAAACTCCGACAGACCACCAACTCTGGAAACACCATATATTTT	CASSKLRQTTNSGNTIYF
TRBJ2-3	few	TRBV20-1	TRBD2	TGCAGTGCTAGAGCTAGCGGGGGGGCCAGAAGCACAGATACGCAGTATTTT	CSARASGGARSTDTQYF
TRBJ1-2	few	TRBV29-1	NA	TGCAGCGTTGAAGATGGCCAGGGTCCTATGTATGGCTACACCTTC	CSVEDGQGPMYGYTF
TRBJ1-5	NA	TRBV23-1	TRBD1	TGCGCCAGCAGTCAAAGCGGTCGGACAGGGGGCTTTTATCAGCCCCAGCATTTT	CASSQSGRTGGFYQPQHF
TRBJ2-1	NA	TRBV6-2/TRBV6-3	NA	TGTGCCAGCAGTACCCAGGGGGGCCTTAATGAGCAGTTCTTC	CASSTQGGLNEQFF
TRBJ1-6	NA	TRBV11-2	TRBD1	TGTGCCAGCAGCCCGGGGACAGGGTATCTCTATAATTCACCCCTCCACTTT	CASSPGTGYLYNSPLHF
TRBJ2-1	many	TRBV7-6	TRBD2	TGTGCCAGCAGCAACCGGGAGGTAGGGTACAATGAGCAGTTCTTC	CASSNREVGYNEQFF
TRBJ1-2	many	TRBV14	TRBD1	TGTGCCAGCAGCCTCAAGGACAGGGTTGGCTACACCTTC	CASSLKDRVGYTF
TRBJ1-2	NA	TRBV4-1	NA	TGCGCCAGCAGCCAAGAAGAAACACCCCCTGGCTACACCTTC	CASSQEETPPGYTF
TRBJ2-3	NA	TRBV14	NA	TGTGCCAGCAATGGTAGAAGCACAGATACGCAGTATTTT	CASNGRSTDTQYF
TRBJ1-4	NA	TRBV2	NA	TGTGCCAGCAAAGAGGCTTGGGGGGCTATGTATGAAAAACTGTTTTTT	CASKEAWGAMYEKLFF
TRBJ2-1	many	TRBV7-2	TRBD1	TGTGCCAGCAGCTTGAACAGGGGGCGAACAAATGAGCAGTTCTTC	CASSLNRGRTNEQFF
TRBJ2-2	NA	TRBV10-3	TRBD2	TGTGCCATACTCGGGACTAGCGGGGTAGACACCGGGGAGCTGTTTTTT	CAILGTSGVDTGELFF
TRBJ1-5	many	TRBV20-1	TRBD1	TGCAGTGCTAGAGTGGGACAGGGGGCATACCAGCCCCAGCATTTT	CSARVGQGAYQPQHF
TRBJ2-7	few	TRBV6-2/TRBV6-3	TRBD2	TGTGCCAGCAGTTACCCGCGACTAGCGCCGCGGCGGGATTCCTACGAGCAGTACTTC	CASSYPRLAPRRDSYEQYF
TRBJ2-1	NA	TRBV7-9	TRBD2	TGTGCCAGCAGCCCGTCTAGCGGGGATTCCTACAATGAGCAGTTCTTC	CASSPSSGDSYNEQFF
TRBJ1-6	NA	TRBV4-3	TRBD1	TGCGCCAGCACCCCACGACAGGGGGCGAGTTCACCCCTCCACTTT	CASTPRQGASSPLHF